This paragraph covers one T cell receptor (beta chain) sequence. In its sample, this clonotype was seen many times. Its antigen remains unidentified. The record has no base qualities; no much larger clone is one base away. The intended sense of this specimen's treatment or condition label: allogeneic hematopoietic cell transplantation with graft depleted of TCRalphabeta T cells and CD19 B cells. The children who served as transplant recipients had been given grafts of TCRalphabeta/CD19-depleted allogeneic hematopoietic cells. Receptor amplification or capture employed PCR. The instrument was an Illumina HiSeq 2500. Molecular barcoding was employed in the preparation of TCR libraries, with unique molecular identifiers being used to normalize TCRbeta repertoire quantification. TCRdb trimmed the raw reads at Q25, called clones with MiXCR and kept productive beta chains. Rows are unified per CDR3 protein, each entry keeping the most common DNA and genes. Across this sample there are 98,000 or so distinct CDR3 sequences, with 5% to 8% seen only once. Approximately 25% of the sample belongs to the ten largest clones.

The CDR3, from cysteine to phenylalanine, totals 15 residues. Solely the CDR3 DNA is kept, with 45 bases framed from the first base. Between the V and J ends, shortened by 5 bases and 6 bases respectively, the junction contains 18 bases. The germline V gene (reference sequence) sets CDR1 to SEHNR and CDR2 to FQNEAQ. This entry comes from a study of T-cell reconstitution after alpha-beta-depleted transplantation in children (TCRdb year 2016). Background on the whole study: Using TCR repertoire profiling, the study quantitatively followed how T-cell immune reconstitution unfolded in children after TCRalphabeta/CD19-depleted allogeneic hematopoietic cell transplantation.

Here is what the overall study found, with its caveats: Hyperexpanded clone frequencies declined over subsequent months; after one year, T-cell counts and TCRbeta diversity were mostly attributed to newly produced T cells. Apparently early alphabetaT-cell count recovery about two months after transplant reportedly relied on only several hundred rapidly expanded clones derived from non-depleted graft cells. In some patients, high TCRbeta diversity at day 60 was attributed to recipient T cells and intrathymic progenitors that had survived conditioning.

The clonotype comes from a male patient aged 2-15 years who had a stem cell transplant for acute lymphoblastic leukemia, so the T cells may come from the graft donor. The chain is encoded by TRBV7-9 joined to TRBJ2-3; a weak D assignment points to TRBD2 (6 bases agree). The source was PBMCs, mostly from graft donor cells, collected 360 days after TCRalphabeta/CD19-depleted stem cell transplant. The DNA sequence is as follows: TGTGCCAGCAGCCGACGTAGCGGTCCCTCCGATACGCAGTATTTT. Its translation reads: CASSRRSGPSDTQYF.